This T cell receptor beta chain was found in a study of follicular helper T cells after annual influenza vaccination. V gave up 11 bases and J gave up 6 bases, with 22 bases separating them. This CDR3 has 14 amino acids. Germline assignment: CDR1 MNHNY and CDR2 SVGAGI (reference sequence). The protocol was immunoSEQ multiplex PCR, while the TCRdb copy is restricted to in-frame clones and leaves out a portion. The sample gives 7,500 to 9,500 clones, approximately 80% of which show up once; more than 1% is in the top ten. Time point in this sample: 2014-2015 season, pre-vaccination. The TCR originated in an adult who received the influenza vaccine. The sequencing here drew on CXCR5+ CD38- circulating T follicular helper cells from blood, taken on the day of influenza vaccination. The subset denotes: circulating Tfh, non-naive CD4+CXCR5+PD-1+ (ICOS+CD38+ or ICOS-CD38-). The chain carries TRBV6-6 and TRBJ1-2; TRBD1 is a possible D gene (5 bases). The CDR3 region has the DNA TGTGCCGGCCGGGGGTTGGGGAACGCGGATGGCTACACCTTC. Encoded protein: CAGRGLGNADGYTF.